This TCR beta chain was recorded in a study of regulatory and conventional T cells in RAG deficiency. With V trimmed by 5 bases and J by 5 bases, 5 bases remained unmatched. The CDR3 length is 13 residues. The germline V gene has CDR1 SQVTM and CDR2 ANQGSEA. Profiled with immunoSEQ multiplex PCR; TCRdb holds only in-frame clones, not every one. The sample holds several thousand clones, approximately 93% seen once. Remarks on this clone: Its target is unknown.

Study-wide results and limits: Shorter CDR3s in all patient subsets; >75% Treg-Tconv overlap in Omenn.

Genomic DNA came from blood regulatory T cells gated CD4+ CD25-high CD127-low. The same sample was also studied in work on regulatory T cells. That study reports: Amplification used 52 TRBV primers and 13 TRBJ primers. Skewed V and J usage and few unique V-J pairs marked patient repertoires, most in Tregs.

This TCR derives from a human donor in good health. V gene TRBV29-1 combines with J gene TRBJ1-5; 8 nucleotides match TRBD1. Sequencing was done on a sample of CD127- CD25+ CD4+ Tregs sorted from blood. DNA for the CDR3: TGCAGCGTTTTGGACAGGGTTGATCAGCCCCAGCATTTT. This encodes CSVLDRVDQPQHF.